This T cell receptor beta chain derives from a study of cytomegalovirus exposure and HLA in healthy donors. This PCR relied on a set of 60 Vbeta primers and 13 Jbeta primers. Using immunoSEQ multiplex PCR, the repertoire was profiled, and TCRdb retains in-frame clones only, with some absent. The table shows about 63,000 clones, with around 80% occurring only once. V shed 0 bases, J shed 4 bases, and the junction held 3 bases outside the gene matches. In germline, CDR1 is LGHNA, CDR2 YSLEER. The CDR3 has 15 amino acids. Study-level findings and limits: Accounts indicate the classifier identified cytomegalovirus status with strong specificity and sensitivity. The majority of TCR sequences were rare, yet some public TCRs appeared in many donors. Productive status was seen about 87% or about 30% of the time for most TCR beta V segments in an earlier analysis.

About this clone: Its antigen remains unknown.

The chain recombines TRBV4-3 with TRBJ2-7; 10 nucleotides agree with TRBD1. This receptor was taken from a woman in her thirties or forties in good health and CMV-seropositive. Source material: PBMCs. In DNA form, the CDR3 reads TGCGCCAGCAGCCAAGATGGACAGGGGGAATACGAGCAGTACTTC. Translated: CASSQDGQGEYEQYF.